This T cell receptor (beta chain) was recovered during a study of human T cells and chemical hapten exposure. Study at large: Skin on the upper inner arm, roughly 2 cm by roughly 2 cm in size, was sensitized with 2% DPC.

Study-wide points: The count of PT1 expanded TCRs correlated positively with patch test score. Healthy individuals' immune responses may differ from those of donors, who had alopecia.

This clonotype was observed many times. Its specificity is not known. V lost 5 bases, J lost 4 bases, and 7 bases stayed unmatched. The CDR3 is 14 residues long. Per germline, CDR1 LGHDT and CDR2 YNNKEL (reference sequence). Via MiXCR, TCRdb re-called the RACE reads, giving one row per CDR3 protein. The sample carries approximately 370,000 distinct CDR3 sequences, roughly 6% recorded once. Time point here: pre-sensitization, week 0. As for treatment: therapeutic diphenylcyclopropenone sensitization with weekly scalp DPC. Extraction yielded total RNA from whole blood (unfractionated). This receptor was obtained from a young woman with alopecia areata. Some clones in this sample may be carry-over from other donors' samples. This chain uses TRBV3-1 with TRBJ1-2, with TRBD1 matching over 7 bases. The sequencing here drew on whole blood, taken in connection with sensitization to the hapten diphenylcyclopropenone (DPC). CDR3 nucleotide sequence: TGTGCCAGCAGCAGCGGGACAGCTTCCTATGGCTACACCTTC. Its protein is CASSSGTASYGYTF.